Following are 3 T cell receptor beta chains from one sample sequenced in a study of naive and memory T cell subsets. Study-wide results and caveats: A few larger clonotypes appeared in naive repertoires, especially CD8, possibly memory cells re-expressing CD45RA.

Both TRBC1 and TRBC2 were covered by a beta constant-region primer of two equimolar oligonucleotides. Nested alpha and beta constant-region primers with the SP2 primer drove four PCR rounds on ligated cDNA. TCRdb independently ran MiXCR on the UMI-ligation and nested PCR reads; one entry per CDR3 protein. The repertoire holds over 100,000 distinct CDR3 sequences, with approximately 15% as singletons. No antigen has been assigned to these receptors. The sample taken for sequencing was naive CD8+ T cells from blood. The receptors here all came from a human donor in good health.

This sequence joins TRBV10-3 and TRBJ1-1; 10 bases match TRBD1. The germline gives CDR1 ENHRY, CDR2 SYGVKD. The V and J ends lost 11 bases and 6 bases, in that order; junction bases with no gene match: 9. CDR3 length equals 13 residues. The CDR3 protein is CAARGQGIPEAFF. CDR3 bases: TGTGCCGCCCGGGGACAGGGGATCCCTGAAGCTTTCTTT.

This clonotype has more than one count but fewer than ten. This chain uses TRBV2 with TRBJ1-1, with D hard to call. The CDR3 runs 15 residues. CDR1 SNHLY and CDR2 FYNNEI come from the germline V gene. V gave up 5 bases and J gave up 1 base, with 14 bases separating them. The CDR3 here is CASSSKTGENTEAFF. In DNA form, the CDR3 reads TGTGCCAGCAGTTCTAAGACGGGAGAGAACACTGAAGCTTTCTTT.

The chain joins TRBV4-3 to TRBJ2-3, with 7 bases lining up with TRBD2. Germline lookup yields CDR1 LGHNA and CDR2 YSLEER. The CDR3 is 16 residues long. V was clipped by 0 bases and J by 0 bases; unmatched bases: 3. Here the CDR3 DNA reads TGCGCCAGCAGCCAAGATGCTAGCGGTAGCACAGATACGCAGTATTTT. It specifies CASSQDASGSTDTQYF.